Sequencing of this T cell receptor beta chain was carried out in a study of vaccination effects on CD4 cells after COVID-19. Overall study findings and caveats: Common cold coronavirus cross-reactivity was shown by only 1 of 255 vaccine-induced clones in healthy vaccinees. Convalescent patients numbered few in the study; early post-infection timepoints were missing entirely.

Remarks on this clone: Its antigen is not known.

Sequenced by immunoSEQ multiplex PCR; TCRdb stores in-frame clones only, minus some. The sample carries around 23,000 clones, 76% recorded once. The CDR3 has 15 residues. Sequencing was preceded by expansion of antigen-specific CD4+ T cells with viral peptide pools in the ViraFEST assay. Following a roughly ten-day culture, CD4+ T cells were purified. Vaccinated recipients, who were negative for nucleocapsid antibodies, had no history of SARS-CoV-2 infection. Days 3 and 7 saw half the medium replaced with IL-2 medium. The material was CD4+ T cells from PBMCs cultured with HCoV-NL63 spike peptides, obtained before COVID-19 vaccination. This clonotype was sampled from a human donor who received a COVID-19 vaccine. This chain connects TRBV21-1 to TRBJ2-7; TRBD1 is taken as the D call from the table, unchecked against the DNA. TRBV21-1 is a documented pseudogene. Here the CDR3 DNA reads TGTGCCAGCAGCAAACCAGGACAAAAAGCCTACGAGCAGTACTTC. It codes for CASSKPGQKAYEQYF.